The 10 T cell receptor beta chains given below trace back to one sample, sequenced in a study of T-cell memory formation after mild COVID-19. From the 5' RACE reads, TCRdb called clonotypes with MiXCR, one entry per CDR3 protein. The sample shows about 350,000 distinct CDR3 sequences, 20% to 25% of them seen only once. The sample was PBMCs or a T cell subset sorted from them (not recorded which). Receptors were obtained from a man younger than 30 who had mild COVID-19 (a few samples of this study predate the infection). Cell type and time point are not known.

This chain joins TRBV5-4 and TRBJ2-1; tentatively, D is TRBD2 (6 bases). The CDR3 sequence is 12 residues long. Germline V gives CDR1 SGHNT, CDR2 YYREEE (reference sequence). The ends were cut back, 3 bases at V and 7 bases at J, with 8 bases in the middle. The CDR3 nucleotides read TGTGCCAGCAGCTGGGGGGAGAATGAGCAGTTCTTC. It translates to CASSWGENEQFF.

The V call is TRBV4-1, the J call TRBJ1-4; no definite D call. V was cut by 4 bases and J by 7 bases, with 10 bases left in between. Looked up from germline, CDR1 is MGHRA and CDR2 is YSYEKL. The CDR3 totals 13 residues. This CDR3 reads CASSLNTAEKLFF. Here the CDR3 DNA reads TGCGCCAGCAGCCTAAACACAGCTGAAAAACTGTTTTTT.

The rearrangement links TRBV7-6 to TRBJ1-1; D is possibly TRBD1 (6 bases). The CDR3 loop spans 12 amino acids. V dropped 5 bases and J dropped 11 bases, with 15 bases sitting between them. Germline V lookup: CDR1 SGHVS, CDR2 FNYEAQ. CDR3 in amino acids: CASSPTQGSAFF. CDR3 nucleotides: TGTGCCAGCAGCCCGACACAGGGTTCGGCTTTCTTT.

This clonotype was counted only a few times. The V gene is TRBV7-6, the J gene TRBJ2-2; 11 nucleotides agree with TRBD2. CDR1 and CDR2 from the germline V gene are SGHVS and FNYEAQ. The CDR3 length is 19 residues. V gave up 2 bases and J gave up 3 bases; unmatched junction bases: 11. The CDR3 DNA reads TGTGCCAGCAGCTTAATTCCTTCCGGGACTAGCGGCTACACCGGGGAGCTGTTTTTT. It translates to CASSLIPSGTSGYTGELFF.

The chain carries TRBV10-3 and TRBJ1-2; the match to TRBD1 covers 7 bases. CDR1 and CDR2 (germline): ENHRY, SYGVKD. V trimming: 4 bases; J trimming: 4 bases; junction bases outside the gene matches: 9. The CDR3 sequence is 15 residues long. The DNA for the CDR3 is TGTGCCATCAGTGTCCGACAGGGTCCCCCCTATGGCTACACCTTC. It encodes CAISVRQGPPYGYTF.

The chain couples TRBV27 to TRBJ1-2; D is possibly TRBD1 (6 bases). The germline CDR1 and CDR2 sequences are MNHEY and SMNVEV (reference sequence). V lost 3 bases to trimming and J lost 5 bases, with 19 bases between them. The CDR3 sequence is 16 residues long. As DNA, the CDR3 is TGTGCCAGCAGTTTCTCAAAACCGGGGGGCGCGTATGGCTACACCTTC. It is translated as CASSFSKPGGAYGYTF.

This clonotype was detected ten times or more. V usage is TRBV7-3 and J usage is TRBJ1-1, with TRBD1 as a possible D gene (5 bases). The CDR3 consists of 12 residues. CDR1 is SGHTA and CDR2 is FQGTGA in the germline V gene. Between the trimmed V and J ends, which lost 4 bases and 8 bases, there was a span of 11 bases. Here the CDR3 DNA reads TGTGCCAGCAGCTCCGGGAGGGGCGAAGCTTTCTTT. It specifies CASSSGRGEAFF.

The V and J genes are TRBV6-6 and TRBJ1-2; 9 nucleotides agree with TRBD1. The CDR3 contains 16 residues. The V gene end was trimmed by 6 bases and the J gene end by 1 base; junction bases not matched to a gene: 9. Germline lookup yields CDR1 MNHNY and CDR2 SVGAGI (reference sequence). CDR3 DNA: TGTGCCAGCAGGAAGGGACAGGGTACTAATAACTATGGCTACACCTTC. Amino acids: CASRKGQGTNNYGYTF.

This clonotype has just a few counts. The CDR3 loop reads CASSANRGNEQFF. Here the CDR3 DNA reads TGTGCCAGCAGCGCCAACAGGGGGAATGAGCAGTTCTTC. This chain connects TRBV11-2 to TRBJ2-1, with 8 bases that match TRBD1. The CDR3 totals 13 residues. Unmatched junction bases numbered 4, after V lost 5 bases and J lost 7 bases. From germline, CDR1 is SGHAT and CDR2 FQNNGV.

This chain joins TRBV6-2 or TRBV6-3 and TRBJ2-5, with D possibly TRBD2 on 5 matching bases. The germline V gene has CDR1 MNHEY and CDR2 SVGEGT. Trimming took 2 bases from V and 3 from J, leaving 19 bases between them. The CDR3 is made up of 17 amino acids. CDR3: CASSYDAGEPKKETQYF. The CDR3 DNA follows: TGTGCCAGCAGTTACGATGCTGGGGAGCCGAAGAAAGAGACCCAGTACTTC.